Listed here is a single T cell receptor beta chain. The antigen is undetermined. Clones were sequenced by immunoSEQ multiplex PCR, and TCRdb holds only the in-frame ones, with some missing. The sample lists around 65,000 clones; 87% were seen once. The time point denotes: cycle 4 day 1 (C4D1), after more than five weeks of nivolumab. All patients experienced relapse after autologous stem cell transplantation, and brentuximab vedotin exposure was variable. This entry belongs to a study of PD-1 blockade in classical Hodgkin lymphoma. Study-wide results and caveats: Still unresolved is the cause of the repertoire differences, which may be disease activity or prior therapy. Baseline TCR diversity was reportedly lower in newly diagnosed patients than healthy donors.

CDR3 length: 12 residues. Per germline, CDR1 LNHNV and CDR2 YYDKDF (reference sequence). V was pared by 5 bases and J by 5 bases, with 9 bases between. The material sequenced was peripheral blood mononuclear cells (PBMCs), taken before the fourth cycle of nivolumab. The V gene is TRBV15, the J gene TRBJ2-5; possibly TRBD1 or TRBD2 for D (6 bases each). The clonotype was recovered from a human donor with classical Hodgkin lymphoma. The CDR3 loop is CATSPGAETQYF. The CDR3 nucleotides are TGTGCCACCAGCCCGGGGGCGGAGACCCAGTACTTC.